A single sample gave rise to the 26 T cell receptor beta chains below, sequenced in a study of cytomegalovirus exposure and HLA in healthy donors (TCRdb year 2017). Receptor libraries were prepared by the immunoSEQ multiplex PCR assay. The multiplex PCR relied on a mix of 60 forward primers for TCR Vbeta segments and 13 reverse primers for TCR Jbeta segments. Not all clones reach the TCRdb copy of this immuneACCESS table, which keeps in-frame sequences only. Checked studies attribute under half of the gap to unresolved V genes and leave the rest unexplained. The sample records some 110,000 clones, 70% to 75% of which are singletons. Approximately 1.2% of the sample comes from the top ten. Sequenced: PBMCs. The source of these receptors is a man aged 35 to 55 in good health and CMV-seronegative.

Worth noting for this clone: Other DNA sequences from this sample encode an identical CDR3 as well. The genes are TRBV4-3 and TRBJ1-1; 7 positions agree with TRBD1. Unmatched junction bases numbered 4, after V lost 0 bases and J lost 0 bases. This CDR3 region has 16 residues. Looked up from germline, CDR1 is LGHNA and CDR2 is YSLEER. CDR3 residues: CASSQDTGTVNTEAFF. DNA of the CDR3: TGCGCCAGCAGCCAAGATACTGGGACAGTGAACACTGAAGCTTTCTTT.

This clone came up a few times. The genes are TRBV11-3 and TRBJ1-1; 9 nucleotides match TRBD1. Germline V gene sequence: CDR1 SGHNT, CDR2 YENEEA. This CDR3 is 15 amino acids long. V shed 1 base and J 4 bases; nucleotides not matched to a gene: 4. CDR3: CASSLVGQGATEAFF. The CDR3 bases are TGTGCCAGCAGCTTAGTGGGACAGGGAGCCACTGAAGCTTTCTTT.

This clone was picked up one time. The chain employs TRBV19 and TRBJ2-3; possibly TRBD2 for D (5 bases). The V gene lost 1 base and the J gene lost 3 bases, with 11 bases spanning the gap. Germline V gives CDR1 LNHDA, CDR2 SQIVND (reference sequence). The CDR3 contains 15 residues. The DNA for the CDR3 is TGTGCCAGTAGTATAGCCGGGATCGTTACAGATACGCAGTATTTT. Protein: CASSIAGIVTDTQYF.

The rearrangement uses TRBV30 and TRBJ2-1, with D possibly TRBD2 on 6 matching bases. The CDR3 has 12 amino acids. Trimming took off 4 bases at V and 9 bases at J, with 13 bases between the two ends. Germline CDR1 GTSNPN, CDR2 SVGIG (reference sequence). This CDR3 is CAWTEGASEQFF. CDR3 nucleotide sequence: TGTGCCTGGACGGAGGGCGCTAGTGAGCAGTTCTTC.

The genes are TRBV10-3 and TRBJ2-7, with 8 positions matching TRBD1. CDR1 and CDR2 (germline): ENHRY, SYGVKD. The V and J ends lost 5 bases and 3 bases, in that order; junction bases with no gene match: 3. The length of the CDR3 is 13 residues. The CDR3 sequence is CAISYRGNYEQYF. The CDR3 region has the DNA TGTGCCATCAGTTACAGGGGGAACTACGAGCAGTACTTC.

CDR3 bases: TGTGCCAGCAGTTATGGCCGTTCCACCGTGCCTAATGAGCAGTTCTTC. Translating it yields CASSYGRSTVPNEQFF. This chain uses TRBV6-5 with TRBJ2-1; D uncertain. The V end lost 3 bases, the J end lost 7 bases, and 19 bases lay between the germline ends. CDR3 length: 16 residues. Germline V gene data show CDR1 as MNHEY and CDR2 as SVGAGI.

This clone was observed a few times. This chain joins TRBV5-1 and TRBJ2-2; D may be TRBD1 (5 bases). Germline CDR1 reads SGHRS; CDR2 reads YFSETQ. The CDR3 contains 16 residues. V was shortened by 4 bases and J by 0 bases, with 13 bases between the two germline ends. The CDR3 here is CASSRTGLTNTGELFF. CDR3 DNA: TGCGCCAGCAGCCGCACAGGATTAACGAACACCGGGGAGCTGTTTTTT.

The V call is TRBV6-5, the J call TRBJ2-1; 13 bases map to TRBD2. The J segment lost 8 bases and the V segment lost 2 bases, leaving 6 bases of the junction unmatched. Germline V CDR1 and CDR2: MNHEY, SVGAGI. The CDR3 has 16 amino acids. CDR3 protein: CASSYVTSGGADEQFF. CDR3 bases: TGTGCCAGCAGTTACGTTACTAGCGGGGGGGCCGATGAGCAGTTCTTC.

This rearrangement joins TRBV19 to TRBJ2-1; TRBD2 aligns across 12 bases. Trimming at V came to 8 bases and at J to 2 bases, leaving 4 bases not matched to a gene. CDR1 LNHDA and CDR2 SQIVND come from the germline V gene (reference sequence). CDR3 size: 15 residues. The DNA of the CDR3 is TGTGCCAGTCAACGGACTAGCGGGACCTACAATGAGCAGTTCTTC. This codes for CASQRTSGTYNEQFF.

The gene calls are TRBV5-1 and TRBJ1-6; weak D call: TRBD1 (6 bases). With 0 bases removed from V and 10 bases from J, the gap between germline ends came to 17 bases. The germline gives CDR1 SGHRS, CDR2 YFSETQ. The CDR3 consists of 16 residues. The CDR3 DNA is TGCGCCAGCAGCTTGGCGCAGGGGAGTTATGGGTCACCCCTCCACTTT. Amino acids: CASSLAQGSYGSPLHF.

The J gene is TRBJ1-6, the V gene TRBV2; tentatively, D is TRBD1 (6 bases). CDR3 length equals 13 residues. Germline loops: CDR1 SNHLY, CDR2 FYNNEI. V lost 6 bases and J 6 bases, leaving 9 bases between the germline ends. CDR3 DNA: TGTGCCAGCAGGGAACAGGGTAATTCACCCCTCCACTTT. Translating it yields CASREQGNSPLHF.

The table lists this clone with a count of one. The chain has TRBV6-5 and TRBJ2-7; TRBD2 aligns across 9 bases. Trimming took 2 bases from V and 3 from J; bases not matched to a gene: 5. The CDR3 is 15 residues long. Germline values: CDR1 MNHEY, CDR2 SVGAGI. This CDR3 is CASSYLLAGYYEQYF. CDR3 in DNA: TGTGCCAGCAGTTACCTCCTAGCGGGGTACTACGAGCAGTACTTC.

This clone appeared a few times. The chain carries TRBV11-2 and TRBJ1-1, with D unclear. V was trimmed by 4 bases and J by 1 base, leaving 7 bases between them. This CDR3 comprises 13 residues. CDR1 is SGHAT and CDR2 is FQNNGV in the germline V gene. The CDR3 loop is CASSSGPNTEAFF. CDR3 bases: TGTGCCAGCAGCTCAGGTCCGAACACTGAAGCTTTCTTT.

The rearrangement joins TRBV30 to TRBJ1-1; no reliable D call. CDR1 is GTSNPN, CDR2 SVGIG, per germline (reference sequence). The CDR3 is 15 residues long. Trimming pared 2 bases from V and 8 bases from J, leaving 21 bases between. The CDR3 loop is CAWSSSNPGETEAFF. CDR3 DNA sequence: TGTGCCTGGAGTTCCTCCAACCCGGGAGAGACGGAAGCTTTCTTT.

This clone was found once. CDR3 sequence reads: CASSLSPRVNTEAFF. The CDR3 bases are TGTGCCAGCAGTTTATCCCCCAGGGTGAACACTGAAGCTTTCTTT. J is TRBJ1-1 and V is TRBV27, with D perhaps TRBD1 (5 bases). The CDR3 is 15 residues long. V gave up 0 bases and J gave up 0 bases, with 8 bases separating them. CDR1 and CDR2 (germline): MNHEY, SMNVEV (reference sequence).

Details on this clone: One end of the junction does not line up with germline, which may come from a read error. CDR3 residues: CAGSLGQTHARGYTF. For the CDR3, the DNA is TGTGCCGGCAGTTTGGGACAGACGCACGCGCGAGGCTACACCTTC. The chain combines TRBV6-5 with TRBJ1-2, with 7 bases that match TRBD1. CDR3 size: 15 residues. Germline V gene sequence: CDR1 MNHEY, CDR2 SVGAGI.

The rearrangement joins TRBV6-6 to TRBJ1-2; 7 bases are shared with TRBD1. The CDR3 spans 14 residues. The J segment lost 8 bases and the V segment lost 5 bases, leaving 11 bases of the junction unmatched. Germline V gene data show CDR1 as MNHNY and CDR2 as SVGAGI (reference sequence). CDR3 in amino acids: CASSHFQGQRGYTF. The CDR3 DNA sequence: TGTGCCAGCAGTCACTTCCAGGGACAGCGCGGCTACACCTTC.

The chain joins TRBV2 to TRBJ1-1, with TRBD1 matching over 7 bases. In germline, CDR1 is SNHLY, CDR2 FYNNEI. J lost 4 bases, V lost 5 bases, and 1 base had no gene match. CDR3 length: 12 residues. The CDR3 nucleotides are TGTGCCAGCAGTACAGGGGTCACTGAAGCTTTCTTT. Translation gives CASSTGVTEAFF. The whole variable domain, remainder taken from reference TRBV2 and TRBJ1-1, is EPEVTQTPSHQVTQMGQEVILRCVPISNHLYFYWYRQILGQKVEFLVSFYNNEISEKSEIFDDQFSVERPDGSNFTLKIRSTKLEDSAMYFCASSTGVTEAFFGQGTRLTVV.

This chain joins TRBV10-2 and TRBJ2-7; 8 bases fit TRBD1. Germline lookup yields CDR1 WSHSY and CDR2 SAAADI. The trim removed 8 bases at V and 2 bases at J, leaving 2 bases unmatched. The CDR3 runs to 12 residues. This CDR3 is CASGQGTYEQYF. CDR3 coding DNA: TGCGCCAGCGGACAGGGCACCTACGAGCAGTACTTC.

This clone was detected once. CDR3 coding DNA: TGTGCCAGCAGTGCTAAAATCTACGAGCAGTACTTC. Protein: CASSAKIYEQYF. This chain uses TRBV28 with TRBJ2-7; no clear D. There are 12 residues in the CDR3. Germline V lookup: CDR1 MDHEN, CDR2 SYDVKM. Between the trimmed V and J ends, which lost 5 bases and 3 bases, there was a span of 8 bases.

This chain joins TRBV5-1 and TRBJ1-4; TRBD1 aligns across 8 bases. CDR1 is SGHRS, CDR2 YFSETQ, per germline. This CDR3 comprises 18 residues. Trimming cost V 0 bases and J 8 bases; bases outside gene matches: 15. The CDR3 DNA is TGCGCCAGCAGCTTGGCCGGCAGGGGGCGAATGGCAGGCGAAAAACTGTTTTTT. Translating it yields CASSLAGRGRMAGEKLFF.

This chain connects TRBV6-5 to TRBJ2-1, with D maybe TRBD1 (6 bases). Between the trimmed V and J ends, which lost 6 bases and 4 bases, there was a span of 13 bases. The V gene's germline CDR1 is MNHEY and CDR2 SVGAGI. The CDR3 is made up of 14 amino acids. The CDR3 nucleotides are TGTGCCAGCAGCAACAGGGTGGGTTACAATGAGCAGTTCTTC. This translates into CASSNRVGYNEQFF.

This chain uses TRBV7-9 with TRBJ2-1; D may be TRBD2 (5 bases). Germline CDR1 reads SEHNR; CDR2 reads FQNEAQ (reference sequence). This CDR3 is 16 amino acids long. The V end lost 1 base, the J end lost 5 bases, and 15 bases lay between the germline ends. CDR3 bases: TGTGCCAGCAGCTTAGGTAGCTACAGCGGAAACAATGAGCAGTTCTTC. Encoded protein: CASSLGSYSGNNEQFF.

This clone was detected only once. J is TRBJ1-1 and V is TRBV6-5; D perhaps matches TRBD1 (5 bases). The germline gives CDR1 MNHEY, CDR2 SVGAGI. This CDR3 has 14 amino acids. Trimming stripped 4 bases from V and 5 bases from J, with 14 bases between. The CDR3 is CASSSGRGGTEAFF. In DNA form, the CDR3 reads TGTGCCAGCAGTTCTGGGAGGGGAGGGACTGAAGCTTTCTTT.

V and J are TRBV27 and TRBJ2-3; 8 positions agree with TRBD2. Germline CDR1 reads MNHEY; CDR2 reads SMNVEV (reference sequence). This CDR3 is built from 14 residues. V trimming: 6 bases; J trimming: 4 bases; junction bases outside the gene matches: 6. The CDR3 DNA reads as TGTGCCAGCAGGGGACTAGGGGCCGCAGATACGCAGTATTTT. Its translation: CASRGLGAADTQYF.

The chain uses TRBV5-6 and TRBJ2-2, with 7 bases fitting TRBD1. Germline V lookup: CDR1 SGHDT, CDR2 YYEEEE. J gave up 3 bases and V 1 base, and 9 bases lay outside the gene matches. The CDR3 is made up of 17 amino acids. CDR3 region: CASSLLPRDRYTGELFF. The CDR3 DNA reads TGTGCCAGCAGCTTGTTACCCCGGGACAGATACACCGGGGAGCTGTTTTTT.